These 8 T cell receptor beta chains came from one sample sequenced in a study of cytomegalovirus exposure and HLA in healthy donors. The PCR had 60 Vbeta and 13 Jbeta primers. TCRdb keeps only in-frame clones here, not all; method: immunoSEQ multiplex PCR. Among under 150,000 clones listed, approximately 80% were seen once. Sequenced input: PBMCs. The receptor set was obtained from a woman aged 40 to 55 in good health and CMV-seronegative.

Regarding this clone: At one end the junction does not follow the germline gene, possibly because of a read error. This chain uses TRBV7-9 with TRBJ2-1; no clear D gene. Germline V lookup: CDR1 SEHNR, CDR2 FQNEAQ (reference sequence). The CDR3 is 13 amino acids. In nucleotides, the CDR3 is TGTTCCAGCAGCCCTCCCATAGAGAATGAGCAGTTCTTC. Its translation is CSSSPPIENEQFF.

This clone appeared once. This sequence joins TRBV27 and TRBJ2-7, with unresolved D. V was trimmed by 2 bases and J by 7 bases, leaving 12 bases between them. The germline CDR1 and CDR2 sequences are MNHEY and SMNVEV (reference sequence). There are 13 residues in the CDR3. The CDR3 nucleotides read TGTGCCAGCAGTTTAGCTCCTAGGCGTGAGCAGTACTTC. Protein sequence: CASSLAPRREQYF.

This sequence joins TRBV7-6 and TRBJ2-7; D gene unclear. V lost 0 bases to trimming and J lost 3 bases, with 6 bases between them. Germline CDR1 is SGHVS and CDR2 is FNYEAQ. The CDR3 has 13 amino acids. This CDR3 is CASSLARSYEQYF. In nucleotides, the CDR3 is TGTGCCAGCAGCTTAGCGCGGAGCTACGAGCAGTACTTC.

CDR3 nucleotides: TGTGCCAGTTCGGGGGGAAATGAAAAACTGTTTTTT. Protein product: CASSGGNEKLFF. J is TRBJ1-4 and V is TRBV28, with a tentative D call TRBD1 (5 bases). Germline CDR1 is MDHEN and CDR2 is SYDVKM. This CDR3 spans 12 amino acids. The germline V and J ends were trimmed by 9 bases and 5 bases, with 10 bases remaining between them.

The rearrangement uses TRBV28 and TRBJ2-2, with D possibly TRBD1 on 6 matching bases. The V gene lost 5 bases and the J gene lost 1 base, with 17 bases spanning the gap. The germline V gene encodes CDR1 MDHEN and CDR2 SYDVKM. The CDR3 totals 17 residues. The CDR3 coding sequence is TGTGCCAGCAGTAACTTCGAGGGCAGGGGGAACACCGGGGAGCTGTTTTTT. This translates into CASSNFEGRGNTGELFF.

DNA for the CDR3: TGTGCCAGCCGGGACTCTCGCTGGGGAAACACCATATATTTT. Encoded protein: CASRDSRWGNTIYF. The chain couples TRBV5-8 to TRBJ1-3; weak D call: TRBD1 (5 bases). Germline V lookup: CDR1 SGHTS, CDR2 YDEGEE. CDR3 length: 14 residues. Between the trimmed V and J ends, which lost 7 bases and 4 bases, there was a span of 15 bases.

The CDR3 DNA follows: TGTGCCAGCAGCTTGGTGGACAGTCCAGGGCCCCGCTCACCCCTCCACTTT. It specifies CASSLVDSPGPRSPLHF. The chain is built from TRBV5-5 and TRBJ1-6, with a weak D call TRBD1 (6 bases). This CDR3 contains 17 residues. Looked up from germline, CDR1 is SGHKS and CDR2 is YYEKEE (reference sequence). The V and J ends lost 0 bases and 10 bases respectively, with 20 bases between them.

The CDR3 region has the DNA TGTGCCACCAGCAGAGATCGCGGACTAGCGGTTGTCACAGATACGCAGTATTTT. Its protein is CATSRDRGLAVVTDTQYF. The chain employs TRBV15 and TRBJ2-3; 10 bases line up with TRBD2. Looked up from germline, CDR1 is LNHNV and CDR2 is YYDKDF (reference sequence). CDR3 size: 18 residues. With V trimmed by 0 bases and J by 2 bases, 8 bases remained unmatched.